The clone carrying this TCR beta chain was found a few times. Its antigen is unidentified. One entry per CDR3 protein results from TCRdb running MiXCR on the 5' RACE reads. This sample has under 700,000 distinct CDR3 sequences, with roughly a sixth found just once. With 3 bases removed from V and 10 bases from J, the gap between germline ends came to 6 bases. This CDR3 has 10 residues. The data stem from a study of T cells after yellow fever vaccination. At the level of the study: Low-cell-number fractions were prepared with SMART-Seq v4 Ultra Low Input. Study-level results: Contamination by abundant bulk-population clonotypes could be present in FACS-sorted repertoires.

The rearrangement uses TRBV12-3 or TRBV12-4 and TRBJ1-1, with unresolved D. The clonotype originates from a man in his late teens or twenties who received the YFV17D yellow fever vaccine. The source was PBMCs, collected about 5 days after the first yellow fever vaccination. The CDR3 DNA follows: TGTGCCAGCAGTTTTGGGCGAGCTTTCTTT. Translating it yields CASSFGRAFF.